A single sample gave rise to the 17 T cell receptor beta chains below, sequenced in a study of blood T cell repertoires in COVID-19. The table came from immunoSEQ multiplex PCR; TCRdb's copy has only in-frame clones and leaves some out. The sample shows 390,000 or so clones, approximately 90% of them seen only once. Material: PBMCs or T cells enriched from blood (not recorded which). The receptors originated from a woman aged 50 to 60 who had recovered from COVID-19.

This chain links TRBV29-1 with TRBJ1-1; no clear D gene. CDR3 length equals 13 residues. Looked up from germline, CDR1 is SQVTM and CDR2 is ANQGSEA. The V end lost 1 base, the J end lost 1 base, and 7 bases lay between the germline ends. The CDR3 region has the DNA TGCAGCGTTGAAGCCCTCAGGAACACTGAAGCTTTCTTT. Translation gives CSVEALRNTEAFF.

The chain couples TRBV20-1 to TRBJ2-3; a possible D gene is TRBD1 (5 bases). V was shortened by 6 bases and J by 2 bases, with 6 bases between the two germline ends. Germline V gives CDR1 DFQATT, CDR2 SNEGSKA (reference sequence). The CDR3 runs to 11 residues. CDR3 amino acids: CSARDTDTQYF. Here the CDR3 DNA reads TGCAGTGCCAGGGACACAGATACGCAGTATTTT.

This chain uses TRBV7-9 with TRBJ1-2; 7 bases are a match to TRBD1. The germline V gene encodes CDR1 SEHNR and CDR2 FQNEAQ (reference sequence). V shed 5 bases and J 2 bases; nucleotides not matched to a gene: 8. The CDR3 has 15 residues. This chain's CDR3 is CASSPNLGQNYGYTF. The CDR3 DNA follows: TGTGCCAGCAGCCCAAATCTGGGACAGAACTATGGCTACACCTTC.

V is TRBV10-3 and J is TRBJ1-5; TRBD1 matches at 9 bases. The CDR3 totals 14 residues. V lost 4 bases and J lost 6; bases outside the gene matches: 4. CDR1 and CDR2 from the germline V gene are ENHRY and SYGVKD. CDR3 sequence (DNA): TGTGCCATCAGTGTGACAGGGGGGACTCAGCCCCAGCATTTT. Translation: CAISVTGGTQPQHF.

This clone was recorded a few times. V and J are TRBV5-1 and TRBJ2-3, with D tentatively TRBD1 (6 bases). This CDR3 is built from 17 residues. Trimming cost V 4 bases and J 0 bases, with 18 bases left between them. Germline V gene lookup returns CDR1 SGHRS and CDR2 YFSETQ. As DNA, the CDR3 is TGCGCCAGCAGCCTGGACAGTAGGAAGCCTAGCACAGATACGCAGTATTTT. This sequence encodes CASSLDSRKPSTDTQYF.

The chain recombines TRBV5-1 with TRBJ2-1; no firm D call. The CDR3 runs to 15 residues. CDR1 and CDR2 (germline): SGHRS, YFSETQ. Trimming shortened V by 1 base and J by 6 bases, and 14 bases separated the two germline ends. The CDR3 loop reads CASSLMEPRGNEQFF. CDR3 nucleotide sequence: TGCGCCAGCAGCTTGATGGAGCCTAGAGGCAATGAGCAGTTCTTC. Combining the CDR3 with reference TRBV5-1 and TRBJ2-1 gives the whole variable domain KAGVTQTPRYLIKTRGQQVTLSCSPISGHRSVSWYQQTPGQGLQFLFEYFSETQRNKGNFPGRFSGRQFSNSRSEMNVSTLELGDSALYLCASSLMEPRGNEQFFGPGTRLTVL.

This clone was counted only a few times. V gene TRBV10-3 combines with J gene TRBJ1-2; D perhaps matches TRBD1 (5 bases). CDR1 is ENHRY and CDR2 is SYGVKD in the germline V gene. V gave up 2 bases and J gave up 4 bases, with 11 bases separating them. CDR3 length equals 14 residues. CDR3 loop: CAISEAGEIYGYTF. In DNA form, the CDR3 reads TGTGCCATCAGTGAGGCGGGGGAGATCTATGGCTACACCTTC.

The chain carries TRBV6-5 and TRBJ2-7; the D gene is possibly TRBD1 (6 bases). Germline assignment: CDR1 MNHEY and CDR2 SVGAGI. The CDR3 has 13 residues. Trimming stripped 7 bases from V and 0 bases from J, with 10 bases between. The CDR3, as DNA: TGTGCCAGCAAGGGGACAAGCTCCTACGAGCAGTACTTC. Protein: CASKGTSSYEQYF.

The chain links TRBV5-1 to TRBJ1-3, with D uncertain. V was cut by 4 bases and J by 0 bases, with 8 bases left in between. Germline loops: CDR1 SGHRS, CDR2 YFSETQ. The CDR3 contains 14 residues. The CDR3 spells CASSADNSGNTIYF. In DNA, the CDR3 is TGCGCCAGCAGCGCCGACAACTCTGGAAACACCATATATTTT.

V and J are TRBV30 and TRBJ1-3; 8 positions match TRBD1. CDR3 length: 13 residues. Germline loops: CDR1 GTSNPN, CDR2 SVGIG (reference sequence). Trimming removed 5 bases from V and 2 bases from J; junction bases left unmatched: 2. In nucleotides, the CDR3 is TGTGCCTGGGGACAGGGCCCTGGAAACACCATATATTTT. The encoded protein is CAWGQGPGNTIYF.

This chain joins TRBV19 and TRBJ1-6; possibly TRBD1 for D (5 bases). The length of the CDR3 is 17 residues. CDR1 is LNHDA, CDR2 SQIVND, per germline (reference sequence). The V end lost 11 bases, the J end lost 9 bases, and 29 bases lay between the germline ends. The chain's CDR3 is CASYWDLTGSSSSPLHF. Written as DNA, the CDR3 is TGTGCCTCCTACTGGGACTTGACGGGGTCTTCTAGTTCACCCCTCCACTTT.

This clone was counted a few times. The J gene is TRBJ1-6, the V gene TRBV7-9; no clear D gene. The V end lost 4 bases, the J end lost 9 bases, and 13 bases lay between the germline ends. The CDR3 contains 14 residues. Germline CDR1 SEHNR, CDR2 FQNEAQ (reference sequence). The CDR3 DNA follows: TGTGCCAGCAGCTCCTCGAGCCTGATTTCACCCCTCCACTTT. Residues: CASSSSSLISPLHF.

The V call is TRBV13, the J call TRBJ2-1; 7 bases align to TRBD2. This CDR3 spans 13 amino acids. Trimming at V came to 0 bases and at J to 14 bases, leaving 7 bases not matched to a gene. Germline assignment: CDR1 PRHDT and CDR2 FYEKMQ (reference sequence). CDR3 amino acids: CASSLGRRGIEFF. CDR3 in DNA: TGTGCCAGCAGCTTAGGTAGGCGGGGGATAGAGTTCTTC.

The genes are TRBV7-9 and TRBJ2-7; TRBD1 is a possible D gene (6 bases). CDR1 SEHNR and CDR2 FQNEAQ come from the germline V gene (reference sequence). This CDR3 has 14 amino acids. Trimming removed 5 bases at V and 5 bases at J, with 16 bases between. CDR3 coding DNA: TGTGCCAGCAGCCTAAGACAGGTAAACGACGAGCAGTACTTC. Its translation: CASSLRQVNDEQYF.

The chain has TRBV7-3 and TRBJ2-1, with TRBD2 matching 13 bases. The CDR3 is 15 amino acids. The germline gives CDR1 SGHTA, CDR2 FQGTGA. V gave up 5 bases and J gave up 7 bases; unmatched junction bases: 5. The CDR3, as DNA: TGTGCCAGCAGCGTCGGACTAGCGGGGGTTAATGAGCAGTTCTTC. Protein: CASSVGLAGVNEQFF.

The genes are TRBV29-1 and TRBJ2-5; 12 nucleotides match TRBD2. V was clipped by 0 bases and J by 0 bases; unmatched bases: 8. CDR1 SQVTM and CDR2 ANQGSEA come from the germline V gene. The CDR3 runs to 18 residues. The CDR3 DNA reads as TGCAGCGTTGAAGACCCCCCTACTAGCGGGGGGTACCAAGAGACCCAGTACTTC. It yields the protein CSVEDPPTSGGYQETQYF.

The chain links TRBV10-3 to TRBJ2-3; 7 bases are shared with TRBD1. Germline lookup yields CDR1 ENHRY and CDR2 SYGVKD. The CDR3 totals 19 residues. The J segment lost 1 base and the V segment lost 3 bases, leaving 16 bases of the junction unmatched. The CDR3: CAISDYPGTAGSGTDTQYF. The CDR3 DNA follows: TGTGCCATCAGTGACTACCCCGGGACAGCTGGGTCGGGCACAGATACGCAGTATTTT.